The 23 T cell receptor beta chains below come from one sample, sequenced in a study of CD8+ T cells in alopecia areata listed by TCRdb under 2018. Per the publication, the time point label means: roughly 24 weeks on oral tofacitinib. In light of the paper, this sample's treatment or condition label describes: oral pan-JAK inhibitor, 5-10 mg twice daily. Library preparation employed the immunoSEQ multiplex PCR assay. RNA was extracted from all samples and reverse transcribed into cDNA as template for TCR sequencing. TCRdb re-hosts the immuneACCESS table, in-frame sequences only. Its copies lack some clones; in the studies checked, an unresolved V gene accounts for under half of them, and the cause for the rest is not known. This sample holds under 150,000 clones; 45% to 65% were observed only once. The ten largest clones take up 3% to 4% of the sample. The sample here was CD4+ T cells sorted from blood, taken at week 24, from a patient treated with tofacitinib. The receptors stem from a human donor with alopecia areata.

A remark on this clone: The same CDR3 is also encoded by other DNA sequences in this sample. This chain's CDR3 is CASSPGQSTDTQYF. The CDR3, as DNA: TGCGCCAGCAGCCCGGGACAGAGCACAGATACGCAGTATTTT. The gene calls are TRBV5-1 and TRBJ2-3; 7 bases align to TRBD1. The CDR3 is made up of 14 amino acids. Germline loops: CDR1 SGHRS, CDR2 YFSETQ. V was pared by 4 bases and J by 0 bases, with 2 bases of the junction left unmatched.

The CDR3 region is CATSRGTSGGGETQYF. Written as DNA, the CDR3 is TGTGCCACCAGCAGAGGAACTAGCGGGGGTGGGGAGACCCAGTACTTC. The V and J genes are TRBV15 and TRBJ2-5; 11 nucleotides match TRBD2. Looked up from germline, CDR1 is LNHNV and CDR2 is YYDKDF (reference sequence). The junction had 6 bases not matched to a gene; V was cut back by 1 base and J by 5 bases. The CDR3 contains 16 residues.

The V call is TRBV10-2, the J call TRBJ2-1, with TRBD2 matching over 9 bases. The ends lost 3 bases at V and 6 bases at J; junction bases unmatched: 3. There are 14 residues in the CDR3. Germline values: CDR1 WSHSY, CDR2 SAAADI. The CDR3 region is CASSDILAGNEQFF. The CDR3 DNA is TGCGCCAGCAGTGACATACTAGCGGGCAATGAGCAGTTCTTC.

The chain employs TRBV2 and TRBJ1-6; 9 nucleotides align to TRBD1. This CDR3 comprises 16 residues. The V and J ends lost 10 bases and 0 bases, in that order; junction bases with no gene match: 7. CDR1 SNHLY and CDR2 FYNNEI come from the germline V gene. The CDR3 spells CATATGGHSYNSPLHF. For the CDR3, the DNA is TGTGCCACCGCAACAGGGGGCCACTCCTATAATTCACCCCTCCACTTT.

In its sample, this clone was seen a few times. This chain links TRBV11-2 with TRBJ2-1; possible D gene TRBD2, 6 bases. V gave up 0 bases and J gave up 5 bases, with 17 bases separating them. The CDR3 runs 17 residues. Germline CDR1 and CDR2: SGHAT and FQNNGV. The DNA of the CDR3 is TGTGCCAGCAGCTTAGATGGGGGGACCTTCCTTGACAATGAGCAGTTCTTC. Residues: CASSLDGGTFLDNEQFF.

CDR3 amino acids: CAIGGQDSYEQYF. The CDR3 DNA reads as TGTGCCATCGGAGGACAGGACTCGTACGAGCAGTACTTC. V is TRBV10-3 and J is TRBJ2-7, with TRBD1 identical over 7 bases. The germline V gene encodes CDR1 ENHRY and CDR2 SYGVKD. The CDR3 runs 13 residues. Unmatched junction bases numbered 8, after V lost 8 bases and J lost 4 bases.

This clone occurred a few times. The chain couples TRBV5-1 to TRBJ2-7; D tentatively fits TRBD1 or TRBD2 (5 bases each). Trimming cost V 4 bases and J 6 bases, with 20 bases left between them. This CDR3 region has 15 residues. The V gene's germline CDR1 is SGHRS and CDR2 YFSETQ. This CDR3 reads CASSPGDGAGSEQYF. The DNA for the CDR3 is TGCGCCAGCAGCCCCGGCGATGGGGCGGGTAGCGAGCAGTACTTC.

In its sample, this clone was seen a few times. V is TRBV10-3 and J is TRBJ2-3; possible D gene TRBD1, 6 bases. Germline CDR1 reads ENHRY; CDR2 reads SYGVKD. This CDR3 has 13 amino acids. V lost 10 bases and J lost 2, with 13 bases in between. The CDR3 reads CASGGQITDTQYF. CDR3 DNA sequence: TGTGCCAGTGGAGGACAGATCACAGATACGCAGTATTTT.

CDR3 loop: CAWSRGGPPPGDEQFF. CDR3 nucleotides: TGTGCCTGGAGCCGGGGGGGGCCCCCCCCCGGGGATGAGCAGTTCTTC. The chain is built from TRBV30 and TRBJ2-1, with 8 nucleotides matching TRBD2. The CDR3 is made up of 16 amino acids. Germline CDR1 reads GTSNPN; CDR2 reads SVGIG (reference sequence). After removal of 3 bases from V and 8 bases from J, the junction contained 15 bases not matched to a gene.

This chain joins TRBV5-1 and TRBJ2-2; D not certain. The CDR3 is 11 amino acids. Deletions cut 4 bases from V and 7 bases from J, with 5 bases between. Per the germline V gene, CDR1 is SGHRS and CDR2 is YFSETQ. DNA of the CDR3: TGCGCCAGCAGCACACGCGGGGAGCTGTTTTTT. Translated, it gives CASSTRGELFF. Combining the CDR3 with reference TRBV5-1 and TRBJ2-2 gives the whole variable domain KAGVTQTPRYLIKTRGQQVTLSCSPISGHRSVSWYQQTPGQGLQFLFEYFSETQRNKGNFPGRFSGRQFSNSRSEMNVSTLELGDSALYLCASSTRGELFFGEGSRLTVL.

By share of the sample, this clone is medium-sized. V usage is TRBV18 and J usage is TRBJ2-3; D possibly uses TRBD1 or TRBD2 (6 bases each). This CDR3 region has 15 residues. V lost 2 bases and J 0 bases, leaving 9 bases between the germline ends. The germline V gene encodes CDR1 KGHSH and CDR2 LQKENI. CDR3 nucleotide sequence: TGTGCCAGCTCACCAACAGGGACTAGCACAGATACGCAGTATTTT. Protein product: CASSPTGTSTDTQYF.

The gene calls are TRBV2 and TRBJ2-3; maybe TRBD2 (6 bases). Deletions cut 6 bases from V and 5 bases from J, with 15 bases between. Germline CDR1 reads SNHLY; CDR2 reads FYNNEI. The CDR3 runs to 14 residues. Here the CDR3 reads CASRKGGGVDTQYF. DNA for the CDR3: TGTGCCAGCAGGAAAGGTGGAGGGGTAGATACGCAGTATTTT.

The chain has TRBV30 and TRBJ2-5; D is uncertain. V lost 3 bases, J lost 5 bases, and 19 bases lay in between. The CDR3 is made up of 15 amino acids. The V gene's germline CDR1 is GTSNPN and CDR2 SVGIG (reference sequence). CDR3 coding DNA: TGTGCCTGGAGCCCCTCGCCCGGTCATACGGAGACCCAGTACTTC. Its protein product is CAWSPSPGHTETQYF.

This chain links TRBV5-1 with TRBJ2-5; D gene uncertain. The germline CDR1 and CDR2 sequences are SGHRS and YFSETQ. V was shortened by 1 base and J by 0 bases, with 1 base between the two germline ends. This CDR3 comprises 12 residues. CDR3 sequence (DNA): TGCGCCAGCAGCTTGAACCAAGAGACCCAGTACTTC. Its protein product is CASSLNQETQYF.

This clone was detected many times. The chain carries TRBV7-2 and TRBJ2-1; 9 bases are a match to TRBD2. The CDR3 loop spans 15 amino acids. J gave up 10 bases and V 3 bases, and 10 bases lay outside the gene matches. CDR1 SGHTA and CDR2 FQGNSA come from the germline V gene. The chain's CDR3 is CASSFLGGGAGEQFF. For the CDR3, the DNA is TGTGCCAGCAGCTTCTTAGGCGGGGGGGCGGGAGAGCAGTTCTTC.

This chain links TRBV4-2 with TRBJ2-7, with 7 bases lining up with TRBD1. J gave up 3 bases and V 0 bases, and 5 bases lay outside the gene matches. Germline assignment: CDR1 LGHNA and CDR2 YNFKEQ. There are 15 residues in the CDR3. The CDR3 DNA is TGTGCCAGCAGCCAAGACAATCGGGACAGCTACGAGCAGTACTTC. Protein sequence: CASSQDNRDSYEQYF.

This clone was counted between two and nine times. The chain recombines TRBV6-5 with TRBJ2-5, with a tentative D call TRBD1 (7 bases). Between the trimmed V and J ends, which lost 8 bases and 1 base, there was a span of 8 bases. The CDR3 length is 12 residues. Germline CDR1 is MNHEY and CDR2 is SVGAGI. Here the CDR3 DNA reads TGTGCCAGCCAGGGGGGCCAAGAGACCCAGTACTTC. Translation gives CASQGGQETQYF.

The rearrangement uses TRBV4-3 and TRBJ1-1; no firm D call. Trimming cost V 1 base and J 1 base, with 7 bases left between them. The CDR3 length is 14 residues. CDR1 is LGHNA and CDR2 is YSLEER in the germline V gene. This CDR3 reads CASSQGLENTEAFF. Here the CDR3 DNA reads TGCGCCAGCAGCCAAGGATTGGAGAACACTGAAGCTTTCTTT.

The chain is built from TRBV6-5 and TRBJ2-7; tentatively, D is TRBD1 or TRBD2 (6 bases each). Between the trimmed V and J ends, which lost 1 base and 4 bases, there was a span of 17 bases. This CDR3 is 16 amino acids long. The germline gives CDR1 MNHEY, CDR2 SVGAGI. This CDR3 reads CASSYWAMGGTYEQYF. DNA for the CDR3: TGTGCCAGCAGTTACTGGGCTATGGGGGGCACTTACGAGCAGTACTTC.

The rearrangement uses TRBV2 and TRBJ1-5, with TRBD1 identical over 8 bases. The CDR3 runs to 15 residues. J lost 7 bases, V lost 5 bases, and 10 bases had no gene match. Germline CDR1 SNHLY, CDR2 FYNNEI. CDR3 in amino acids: CASSFDRGRQQPQHF. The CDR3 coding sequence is TGTGCCAGCAGTTTTGACAGGGGACGGCAGCAGCCCCAGCATTTT.

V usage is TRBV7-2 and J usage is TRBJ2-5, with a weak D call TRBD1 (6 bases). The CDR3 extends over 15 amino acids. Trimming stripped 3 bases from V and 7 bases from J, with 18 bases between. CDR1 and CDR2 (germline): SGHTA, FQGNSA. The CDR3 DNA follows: TGTGCCAGCAGCTTGGGCCCAGGGGCCCCCGGGACCCAGTACTTC. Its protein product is CASSLGPGAPGTQYF. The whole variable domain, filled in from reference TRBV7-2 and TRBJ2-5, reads GAGVSQSPSNKVTEKGKDVELRCDPISGHTALYWYRQSLGQGLEFLIYFQGNSAPDKSGLPSDRFSAERTGGSVSTLTIQRTQQEDSAVYLCASSLGPGAPGTQYFGPGTRLLVL.

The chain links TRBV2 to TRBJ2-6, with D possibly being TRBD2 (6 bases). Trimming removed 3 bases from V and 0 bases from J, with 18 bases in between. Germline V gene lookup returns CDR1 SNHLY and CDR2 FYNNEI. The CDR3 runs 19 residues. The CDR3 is CASSDPAGSYRSGANVLTF. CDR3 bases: TGTGCCAGCAGTGACCCTGCGGGGTCATACCGCTCTGGGGCCAACGTCCTGACTTTC.

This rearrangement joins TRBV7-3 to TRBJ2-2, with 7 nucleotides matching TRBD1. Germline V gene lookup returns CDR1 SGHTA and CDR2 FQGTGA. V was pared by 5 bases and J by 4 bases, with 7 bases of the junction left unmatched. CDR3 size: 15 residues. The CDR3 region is CASSPRTGITGELFF. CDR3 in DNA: TGTGCCAGCAGCCCACGGACAGGCATCACCGGGGAGCTGTTTTTT.